The 3 T cell receptor beta chains reported below all come from one sample, sequenced in a study of blood T cells in healthy people across ages. The second PCR ran about 7 to 12 cycles with a sample-barcoded 5' primer and J-beta primers. In TCRdb, the 5' RACE reads were re-called with MiXCR into one record per CDR3 protein. The table lists over a million distinct CDR3 sequences, 40% to 50% of them singletons. The specimen sequenced was blood. The source of these receptors is a woman younger than 30 in good health.

This chain joins TRBV6-6 and TRBJ1-2, with D uncertain. The length of the CDR3 is 16 residues. Per the germline V gene, CDR1 is MNHNY and CDR2 is SVGAGI (reference sequence). V gave up 7 bases and J gave up 4 bases, with 22 bases separating them. CDR3 in DNA: TGTGCCAGCACAGCCTCTCGGGCAGACGCGGGCTATGGCTACACCTTC. Protein: CASTASRADAGYGYTF.

This clonotype came up once. A single base separates this from a much larger clone, so it may be a read error. The V and J genes are TRBV29-1 and TRBJ2-1, with D hard to call. Between the trimmed V and J ends, which lost 7 bases and 9 bases, there was a span of 13 bases. This CDR3 comprises 11 residues. The germline gives CDR1 SQVTM, CDR2 ANQGSEA. The CDR3 nucleotides read TGCAGCGGTGGTTCCGGCGTTGAGCAGTTCTTC. This sequence encodes CSGGSGVEQFF.

This clonotype occurred many times. The chain recombines TRBV20-1 with TRBJ2-3; D is possibly TRBD1 or TRBD2 (5 bases each). V was shortened by 5 bases and J by 1 base, with 10 bases between the two germline ends. The CDR3 runs to 13 residues. Per germline, CDR1 DFQATT and CDR2 SNEGSKA (reference sequence). The CDR3, as DNA: TGCAGTGCTGGCATGGGGGGCACAGATACGCAGTATTTT. This sequence encodes CSAGMGGTDTQYF.